Each of the 18 T cell receptor beta chains below was sequenced from the same sample in a study of control samples from healthy donors and cancer patients. This table comes from immunoSEQ multiplex PCR, and its TCRdb copy is limited to in-frame clones, with some not included. The sample carries about 51,000 clones, roughly 80% recorded once. The sequencing input was blood. The receptors come from a man aged 70 or older in good health.

The genes are TRBV7-3 and TRBJ1-1; D is ambiguous. Per germline, CDR1 SGHTA and CDR2 FQGTGA. The CDR3 extends over 14 amino acids. V was pared by 3 bases and J by 4 bases, with 12 bases between. CDR3 residues: CASSLDGPGTEAFF. The CDR3, as DNA: TGTGCCAGCAGCTTGGATGGACCGGGCACTGAAGCTTTCTTT. The whole variable domain, remainder taken from reference TRBV7-3 and TRBJ1-1, is GAGVSQTPSNKVTEKGKYVELRCDPISGHTALYWYRQSLGQGPEFLIYFQGTGAADDSGLPNDRFFAVRPEGSVSTLKIQRTERGDSAVYLCASSLDGPGTEAFFGQGTRLTVV.

The rearrangement links TRBV7-8 to TRBJ2-7; 11 nucleotides agree with TRBD1. The CDR3 is 15 residues long. CDR1 is SGHVS, CDR2 FQNEAQ, per germline. With V trimmed by 5 bases and J by 2 bases, 5 bases remained unmatched. Here the CDR3 reads CASSPRDRGTYEQYF. For the CDR3, the DNA is TGTGCCAGCAGCCCTCGGGACAGGGGGACCTACGAGCAGTACTTC. The entire variable domain, with the rest obtained from reference TRBV7-8 and TRBJ2-7, is as follows: GAGVSQSPRYKVAKRGQDVALRCDPISGHVSLFWYQQALGQGPEFLTYFQNEAQLDKSGLPSDRFFAERPEGSVSTLKIQRTQQEDSAVYLCASSPRDRGTYEQYFGPGTRLTVT.

The chain links TRBV7-9 to TRBJ2-1, with TRBD1 as a possible D gene (7 bases). Germline V gives CDR1 SEHNR, CDR2 FQNEAQ (reference sequence). V was pared by 5 bases and J by 6 bases, with 14 bases between. This CDR3 region has 14 residues. CDR3 amino acids: CASSERQGGNEQFF. The CDR3 DNA is TGTGCCAGCAGCGAAAGACAGGGAGGCAATGAGCAGTTCTTC.

The rearrangement links TRBV10-3 to TRBJ1-2; D remains ambiguous. Trimming pared 4 bases from V and 3 bases from J, leaving 6 bases between. Germline V CDR1 and CDR2: ENHRY, SYGVKD. This CDR3 is built from 12 residues. The CDR3 bases are TGTGCCATCAGTGCTGACTACTATGGCTACACCTTC. This gives the protein CAISADYYGYTF.

This chain connects TRBV7-9 to TRBJ1-4; 7 positions agree with TRBD1. The ends lost 3 bases at V and 7 bases at J; junction bases unmatched: 2. The CDR3 sequence is 13 residues long. Germline assignment: CDR1 SEHNR and CDR2 FQNEAQ (reference sequence). The CDR3: CASSLTGFEKLFF. In nucleotides, the CDR3 is TGTGCCAGCAGCTTGACAGGGTTTGAAAAACTGTTTTTT.

This chain uses TRBV9 with TRBJ2-6; TRBD1 is a possible D gene (5 bases). The CDR3 spans 16 residues. V lost 1 base and J lost 3, with 11 bases in between. Germline-derived CDR1 and CDR2 are SGDLS and YYNGEE. The CDR3 DNA reads TGTGCCAGCAGCGTAACCTCAGGGTTTGGGGCCAACGTCCTGACTTTC. Its protein is CASSVTSGFGANVLTF.

This clone was recorded only once. The V call is TRBV6-6, the J call TRBJ1-4; no firm D call. The V gene's germline CDR1 is MNHNY and CDR2 SVGAGI (reference sequence). Trimming shortened V by 5 bases and J by 6 bases, and 7 bases separated the two germline ends. This CDR3 is built from 12 residues. CDR3 region: CASSPRHEKLFF. CDR3 nucleotides: TGTGCCAGCAGTCCCCGCCATGAAAAACTGTTTTTT.

This sequence joins TRBV5-1 and TRBJ2-7; 12 bases fit TRBD2. The germline gives CDR1 SGHRS, CDR2 YFSETQ. With V trimmed by 1 base and J by 2 bases, 13 bases remained unmatched. The CDR3 runs 19 residues. The CDR3 nucleotides read TGCGCCAGCAGCTTGCGTGTGAGACTAGCGGGAGCAGTCACCTACGAGCAGTACTTC. It yields the protein CASSLRVRLAGAVTYEQYF.

As for this clone: Additional DNA sequences in this sample encode the identical CDR3. The rearrangement links TRBV11-3 to TRBJ2-1, with 7 nucleotides matching TRBD2. Germline trimming cut 6 bases from V and 1 base from J; bases unmatched to any gene: 9. Germline values: CDR1 SGHNT, CDR2 YENEEA. CDR3 length: 16 amino acids. In nucleotides, the CDR3 is TGTGCCAGCAGTTCCCGGGATAGCGGGTCCTACAATGAGCAGTTCTTC. It translates to CASSSRDSGSYNEQFF.

V gene TRBV18 combines with J gene TRBJ2-1; D unclear. This CDR3 spans 13 amino acids. Per germline, CDR1 KGHSH and CDR2 LQKENI. The V and J ends lost 1 base and 5 bases respectively, with 6 bases between them. The CDR3 DNA is TGTGCCAGCTCACCACTTACGAACAATGAGCAGTTCTTC. It yields the protein CASSPLTNNEQFF.

The chain joins TRBV28 to TRBJ1-4; D is unclear. From germline, CDR1 is MDHEN and CDR2 SYDVKM. Trimming shortened V by 6 bases and J by 1 base, and 3 bases separated the two germline ends. The CDR3 runs to 12 residues. In DNA, the CDR3 is TGTGCCAGCAGCAGAACTAATGAAAAACTGTTTTTT. Translation gives CASSRTNEKLFF. Supplemented by reference TRBV28 and TRBJ1-4, the full variable domain reads DVKVTQSSRYLVKRTGEKVFLECVQDMDHENMFWYRQDPGLGLRLIYFSYDVKMKEKGDIPEGYSVSREKKERFSLILESASTNQTSMYLCASSRTNEKLFFGSGTQLSVL.

The rearrangement joins TRBV15 to TRBJ1-4; the D gene is possibly TRBD1 (5 bases). CDR1 is LNHNV and CDR2 is YYDKDF in the germline V gene (reference sequence). This CDR3 comprises 14 residues. The germline V and J ends were trimmed by 5 bases and 14 bases, with 21 bases remaining between them. CDR3 DNA: TGTGCCACCAGCTCCCACCTGGGAGGTGGGGGGCTGTTTTTT. Translating it yields CATSSHLGGGGLFF.

This chain joins TRBV29-1 and TRBJ1-1; maybe TRBD1 (5 bases). V dropped 3 bases and J dropped 2 bases, with 10 bases sitting between them. Germline-derived CDR1 and CDR2 are SQVTM and ANQGSEA. This CDR3 spans 13 amino acids. The CDR3 nucleotides read TGCAGCGTTGAGGCCGACAGAAACACTGAAGCTTTCTTT. Protein: CSVEADRNTEAFF. The full variable domain, its missing parts supplied by reference TRBV29-1 and TRBJ1-1, is SAVISQKPSRDICQRGTSLTIQCQVDSQVTMMFWYRQQPGQSLTLIATANQGSEATYESGFVIDKFPISRPNLTFSTLTVSNMSPEDSSIYLCSVEADRNTEAFFGQGTRLTVV.

The J gene is TRBJ1-5, the V gene TRBV28; D is uncertain. Trimming stripped 5 bases from V and 9 bases from J, with 17 bases between. In germline, CDR1 is MDHEN, CDR2 SYDVKM. This CDR3 region has 14 residues. DNA for the CDR3: TGTGCCAGCAGTCCCCAAGGTCTCGAGGGGCCCCAGCATTTT. It yields the protein CASSPQGLEGPQHF. Together with reference TRBV28 and TRBJ1-5, the CDR3 gives the full variable domain: DVKVTQSSRYLVKRTGEKVFLECVQDMDHENMFWYRQDPGLGLRLIYFSYDVKMKEKGDIPEGYSVSREKKERFSLILESASTNQTSMYLCASSPQGLEGPQHFGDGTRLSIL.

V and J are TRBV28 and TRBJ1-2; 7 bases map to TRBD1. Trimming took 2 bases from V and 6 from J; bases not matched to a gene: 6. The CDR3 has 14 amino acids. Germline V lookup: CDR1 MDHEN, CDR2 SYDVKM. CDR3 nucleotides: TGTGCCAGCAGTTTAGCCAGGGGGTCCGATGGCTACACCTTC. Its protein product is CASSLARGSDGYTF.

This clone has just one count. V is TRBV5-6 and J is TRBJ1-2; D may be TRBD1 (5 bases). The CDR3 loop spans 13 amino acids. V was cut by 1 base and J by 7 bases, with 11 bases left in between. Germline V gives CDR1 SGHDT, CDR2 YYEEEE. In DNA, the CDR3 is TGTGCCAGCAGCTTGAGGCAGGGCTCTGGCTACACCTTC. Translated, it gives CASSLRQGSGYTF.

The rearrangement links TRBV28 to TRBJ2-1; 11 nucleotides agree with TRBD2. V gave up 5 bases and J gave up 0 bases; unmatched junction bases: 3. CDR1 MDHEN and CDR2 SYDVKM come from the germline V gene. The CDR3 is made up of 16 amino acids. In DNA form, the CDR3 reads TGTGCCAGCAGTCCTAGCGGGGGGTCCTCCTACAATGAGCAGTTCTTC. Translated, it gives CASSPSGGSSYNEQFF. The whole variable domain, filled in from reference TRBV28 and TRBJ2-1, reads DVKVTQSSRYLVKRTGEKVFLECVQDMDHENMFWYRQDPGLGLRLIYFSYDVKMKEKGDIPEGYSVSREKKERFSLILESASTNQTSMYLCASSPSGGSSYNEQFFGPGTRLTVL.

The chain carries TRBV6-1 and TRBJ2-7, with D perhaps TRBD1 or TRBD2 (6 bases each). V shed 2 bases and J shed 2 bases, with 19 bases lying between them. CDR1 is MNHNS and CDR2 is SASEGT in the germline V gene. This CDR3 spans 17 amino acids. The CDR3 coding sequence is TGTGCCAGCAGTGAATCTGGGGGGACAATGGGGACCTACGAGCAGTACTTC. Protein product: CASSESGGTMGTYEQYF.